The 18 T cell receptor beta chains presented below share a single source sample, sequenced in a study of blood T cell repertoires in COVID-19. The protocol was immunoSEQ multiplex PCR, while the TCRdb copy is restricted to in-frame clones and leaves out a portion. The profile shows 200,000 to 300,000 clones, approximately 78% of them singletons. The sequencing input was peripheral blood. These receptors were obtained from a woman aged 60-75 years with active or convalescent COVID-19.

The chain combines TRBV5-1 with TRBJ1-2; the match to TRBD1 covers 8 bases. The CDR3 extends over 14 amino acids. V was clipped by 5 bases and J by 6 bases; unmatched bases: 9. The germline V gene has CDR1 SGHRS and CDR2 YFSETQ. The DNA of the CDR3 is TGCGCCAGCAGGACCCAGGGGGCCGGAGATGGCTACACCTTC. It specifies CASRTQGAGDGYTF.

This rearrangement joins TRBV18 to TRBJ1-1; unclear D gene. There are 17 residues in the CDR3. V lost 3 bases, J lost 0 bases, and 17 bases lay in between. Germline assignment: CDR1 KGHSH and CDR2 LQKENI. This CDR3 is CASSPSVRQPMNTEAFF. CDR3 bases: TGTGCCAGCTCACCTTCCGTGCGGCAGCCCATGAACACTGAAGCTTTCTTT.

With respect to this clone: The junction and the germline gene differ at one end; a read error may be behind it. This chain links TRBV30 with TRBJ1-2; D is possibly TRBD1 (6 bases). Germline V gene sequence: CDR1 GTSNPN, CDR2 SVGIG (reference sequence). CDR3 length: 10 amino acids. CDR3: CAGGPGGALF. The CDR3 DNA is TGTGCCGGCGGGCCGGGGGGCGCTCTCTTC.

The gene calls are TRBV9 and TRBJ2-2; D perhaps matches TRBD2 (7 bases). This CDR3 has 14 residues. The V and J ends lost 7 bases and 4 bases respectively, with 14 bases between them. From germline, CDR1 is SGDLS and CDR2 YYNGEE. The DNA of the CDR3 is TGTGCCAGCGGGGGGGCCGGTAGCACCGGGGAGCTGTTTTTT. Its protein is CASGGAGSTGELFF. The variable domain in full, with the rest retrieved from reference TRBV9 and TRBJ2-2, is DSGVTQTPKHLITATGQRVTLRCSPRSGDLSVYWYQQSLDQGLQFLIQYYNGEERAKGNILERFSAQQFPDLHSELNLSSLELGDSALYFCASGGAGSTGELFFGEGSRLTVL.

The V gene is TRBV5-6, the J gene TRBJ1-6, with D possibly TRBD1 on 5 matching bases. V lost 7 bases, J lost 0 bases, and 11 bases lay in between. The germline CDR1 and CDR2 sequences are SGHDT and YYEEEE. The CDR3 sequence is 15 residues long. CDR3 sequence (DNA): TGTGCCAGCCATGGGGGGGGCTCCTATAATTCACCCCTCCACTTT. Amino acid sequence: CASHGGGSYNSPLHF.

This sequence joins TRBV19 and TRBJ2-7; 9 nucleotides agree with TRBD1. Germline V gene lookup returns CDR1 LNHDA and CDR2 SQIVND (reference sequence). Trimming removed 5 bases from V and 2 bases from J; junction bases left unmatched: 13. CDR3 length equals 17 residues. The chain's CDR3 is CASSSRTGALGAYEQYF. The CDR3 DNA reads TGTGCCAGTAGTTCCCGGACAGGGGCCTTAGGAGCCTACGAGCAGTACTTC.

The chain is built from TRBV3-1 (or the pseudogene TRBV3-2) and TRBJ1-6; D is unclear. V dropped 4 bases and J dropped 10 bases, with 14 bases sitting between them. Looked up from germline, CDR1 is LGHDT and CDR2 is YNNKEL (reference sequence). The CDR3 runs to 14 residues. DNA for the CDR3: TGTGCCAGCAGCCCCTGGGAGGAAGGATCACCCCTCCACTTT. Its translation: CASSPWEEGSPLHF.

V gene TRBV28 combines with J gene TRBJ1-1; D is undetermined. Per the germline V gene, CDR1 is MDHEN and CDR2 is SYDVKM. V lost 5 bases and J 11 bases, leaving 15 bases between the germline ends. CDR3 length: 12 amino acids. CDR3 bases: TGTGCCAGCAGTCGGGTTCCCTCCGGGGCTTTCTTT. It specifies CASSRVPSGAFF.

This clone came up once. The DNA of the CDR3 is TGTGCCTGGAGCGTGCCAGGAACCTATGGCTACACCTTC. It yields the protein CAWSVPGTYGYTF. The chain is built from TRBV30 and TRBJ1-2; D remains unclear. This CDR3 spans 13 amino acids. The V and J ends lost 3 bases and 4 bases respectively, with 12 bases between them. Germline CDR1 and CDR2: GTSNPN and SVGIG (reference sequence).

The gene calls are TRBV5-1 and TRBJ1-2; the D is unclear. The V gene's germline CDR1 is SGHRS and CDR2 YFSETQ. V lost 0 bases, J lost 0 bases, and 12 bases lay in between. The CDR3 runs to 16 residues. The CDR3 nucleotides read TGCGCCAGCAGCTTGGCCCCCCCGGGTACTAACTATGGCTACACCTTC. Translating it yields CASSLAPPGTNYGYTF.

This chain links TRBV2 with TRBJ2-5; 7 nucleotides line up with TRBD2. Losses at the gene ends were 9 bases for V and 5 bases for J; bases not matched to a gene: 15. The CDR3 has 15 residues. The germline V gene encodes CDR1 SNHLY and CDR2 FYNNEI. The CDR3 nucleotides read TGTGCCAGTCTGTCAGACTCTAGCGGAGGGGAGACCCAGTACTTC. This translates into CASLSDSSGGETQYF.

The chain carries TRBV7-3 and TRBJ2-3; D perhaps matches TRBD1 (5 bases). CDR1 is SGHTA, CDR2 FQGTGA, per germline. V lost 1 base to trimming and J lost 5 bases, with 19 bases between them. The CDR3 is made up of 17 amino acids. The CDR3 is CASSLNGRGHIVDTQYF. The CDR3 DNA is TGTGCCAGCAGCTTAAACGGCAGAGGACACATCGTAGATACGCAGTATTTT.

J is TRBJ1-1 and V is TRBV18, with D maybe TRBD1 (6 bases). Per germline, CDR1 KGHSH and CDR2 LQKENI. This CDR3 has 14 residues. The V end lost 6 bases, the J end lost 4 bases, and 15 bases lay between the germline ends. CDR3 amino acids: CASSQGSWGTEAFF. The CDR3 DNA follows: TGTGCCAGCTCCCAGGGGAGCTGGGGCACTGAAGCTTTCTTT.

In DNA form, the CDR3 reads TGTGCCAGCAGTGCTAGGACAGTGCTTAATGAAAAACTGTTTTTT. Translation gives CASSARTVLNEKLFF. The chain combines TRBV2 with TRBJ1-4; possible D gene TRBD1, 6 bases. CDR1 SNHLY and CDR2 FYNNEI come from the germline V gene. There are 15 residues in the CDR3. The V and J ends lost 4 bases and 4 bases respectively, with 13 bases between them.

This chain joins TRBV6-5 and TRBJ1-1; D gene ambiguous. Germline CDR1 is MNHEY and CDR2 is SVGAGI. V lost 5 bases to trimming and J lost 0 bases, with 10 bases between them. CDR3 size: 14 residues. DNA of the CDR3: TGTGCCAGCAGTAGCCGCTCGATGAACACTGAAGCTTTCTTT. This codes for CASSSRSMNTEAFF.

The V call is TRBV7-2, the J call TRBJ1-5; weak D call: TRBD1 (5 bases). Germline V CDR1 and CDR2: SGHTA, FQGNSA. Trimming left V 3 bases short and J 5 bases short, with 8 bases between. The CDR3 length is 13 residues. The CDR3: CASSLGPDQPQHF. DNA of the CDR3: TGTGCCAGCAGCTTGGGGCCCGATCAGCCCCAGCATTTT.

The rearrangement links TRBV5-1 to TRBJ1-6; 10 positions match TRBD1. The CDR3 totals 15 residues. The germline gives CDR1 SGHRS, CDR2 YFSETQ. V shed 3 bases, J shed 8 bases, and the junction held 5 bases outside the gene matches. CDR3 bases: TGCGCCAGCAGCTATGGGGACAGGGGAGATTCACCCCTCCACTTT. Translated, it gives CASSYGDRGDSPLHF.

The V and J genes are TRBV6-6 and TRBJ2-1, with unresolved D. Trimming stripped 0 bases from V and 5 bases from J, with 8 bases between. The CDR3 contains 14 residues. Germline CDR1 MNHNY, CDR2 SVGAGI (reference sequence). CDR3 nucleotides: TGTGCCAGCAGTTACTCGGGCGTAAACAATGAGCAGTTCTTC. Its translation is CASSYSGVNNEQFF.